These 31 T cell receptor beta chains originate from one sample sequenced in a study of cytomegalovirus exposure and HLA in healthy donors. This PCR relied on a set of 60 Vbeta primers and 13 Jbeta primers. Only in-frame clones appear in the TCRdb table, and some are missing; sequencing was by immunoSEQ multiplex PCR. This table holds fewer than 150,000 clones, approximately 80% found once. Specimen: PBMCs. The receptors here all came from a male donor in good health and CMV-seronegative.

The chain has TRBV6-5 and TRBJ2-7, with TRBD2 as a possible D gene (5 bases). CDR1 and CDR2 from the germline V gene are MNHEY and SVGAGI. Trimming left V 10 bases short and J 1 base short, with 14 bases between. This CDR3 is built from 13 residues. Here the CDR3 DNA reads TGTGCCACCCGGCCCCGGGATTCCTACGAGCAGTACTTC. Translation: CATRPRDSYEQYF.

In this sample, this clone turned up a few times. The chain is built from TRBV6-5 and TRBJ2-5; a possible D gene is TRBD1 (5 bases). The J call may be in error: the DNA end matches TRBJ2-7 better. The germline V gene has CDR1 MNHEY and CDR2 SVGAGI. The CDR3 runs to 14 residues. CDR3 in DNA: TGTGCCAGCAGTTACACCAGGGTTCCGGACGAGCAGTACTTC. This sequence encodes CASSYTRVPDEQYF.

J is TRBJ1-2 and V is TRBV6-6; 9 positions agree with TRBD1. The germline V gene has CDR1 MNHNY and CDR2 SVGAGI (reference sequence). This CDR3 comprises 15 residues. With V trimmed by 5 bases and J by 6 bases, 10 bases remained unmatched. The CDR3 is CASSPNWDREDGYTF. The CDR3, as DNA: TGTGCCAGCAGTCCTAATTGGGACAGGGAGGATGGCTACACCTTC.

This chain links TRBV5-4 with TRBJ1-1; D gene unclear. There are 16 residues in the CDR3. Germline assignment: CDR1 SGHNT and CDR2 YYREEE (reference sequence). V was pared by 0 bases and J by 3 bases, with 15 bases between. This CDR3 reads CASSLEPTPRDTEAFF. The CDR3 region has the DNA TGTGCCAGCAGCTTGGAACCCACCCCGAGGGACACTGAAGCTTTCTTT.

This chain links TRBV9 with TRBJ1-5; no definite D call. Germline V lookup: CDR1 SGDLS, CDR2 YYNGEE. The CDR3 runs to 15 residues. The ends were cut back, 3 bases at V and 7 bases at J, with 17 bases in the middle. CDR3 DNA sequence: TGTGCCAGCAGCGCCAAAACCAAGGGAGGACAGCCCCAGCATTTT. This gives the protein CASSAKTKGGQPQHF.

The rearrangement uses TRBV5-4 and TRBJ2-1; 9 bases are a match to TRBD1. Germline V gene data show CDR1 as SGHNT and CDR2 as YYREEE (reference sequence). The length of the CDR3 is 13 residues. J was trimmed by 6 bases and V by 3 bases; bases with no gene match: 1. This CDR3 reads CASSWGQGNEQFF. The CDR3 DNA follows: TGTGCCAGCAGCTGGGGACAGGGCAATGAGCAGTTCTTC.

The chain joins TRBV21-1 to TRBJ2-1; the table's D call, TRBD1, has no DNA check behind it. TRBV21-1 represents a pseudogene. The CDR3 spans 14 residues. The CDR3 reads CASSRPDRVHEQFF. The CDR3 nucleotides are TGTGCCAGCAGCAGGCCGGACAGGGTCCATGAGCAGTTCTTC.

The chain links TRBV7-2 to TRBJ2-5, with TRBD1 matching over 8 bases. The length of the CDR3 is 17 residues. Germline assignment: CDR1 SGHTA and CDR2 FQGNSA. V shed 3 bases and J 3 bases; nucleotides not matched to a gene: 12. The CDR3 loop reads CASSFTIPDRVKETQYF. The CDR3 DNA reads TGTGCCAGCAGCTTCACCATTCCGGACAGGGTCAAAGAGACCCAGTACTTC.

V usage is TRBV19 and J usage is TRBJ2-1, with 10 bases that match TRBD2. CDR1 and CDR2 from the germline V gene are LNHDA and SQIVND (reference sequence). This CDR3 comprises 15 residues. V shed 2 bases and J 8 bases; nucleotides not matched to a gene: 6. DNA for the CDR3: TGTGCCAGTAGTATAAGGAGCGGGGGGGTCGATGAGCAGTTCTTC. Amino acid sequence: CASSIRSGGVDEQFF.

The rearrangement joins TRBV6-4 to TRBJ2-3; 7 bases map to TRBD2. The V gene end was trimmed by 8 bases and the J gene end by 0 bases; junction bases not matched to a gene: 8. The CDR3 is 15 residues long. The germline V gene encodes CDR1 MRHNA and CDR2 SNTAGT. The CDR3 DNA sequence: TGTGCCAGCCGAGCGGGGATCTCTAGCACAGATACGCAGTATTTT. It is translated as CASRAGISSTDTQYF.

The rearrangement uses TRBV30 and TRBJ2-4; 9 bases line up with TRBD1. Germline trimming cut 5 bases from V and 7 bases from J; bases unmatched to any gene: 9. Germline values: CDR1 GTSNPN, CDR2 SVGIG (reference sequence). The CDR3 consists of 14 residues. The CDR3 spells CAWFKPGQGNIQYF. In nucleotides, the CDR3 is TGTGCCTGGTTTAAGCCGGGACAGGGCAACATTCAGTACTTC. The entire variable domain, with the rest obtained from reference TRBV30 and TRBJ2-4, is as follows: SQTIHQWPATLVQPVGSPLSLECTVEGTSNPNLYWYRQAAGRGLQLLFYSVGIGQISSEVPQNLSASRPQDRQFILSSKKLLLSDSGFYLCAWFKPGQGNIQYFGAGTRLSVL.

The chain uses TRBV20-1 and TRBJ2-5, with TRBD2 matching over 8 bases. Germline CDR1 DFQATT, CDR2 SNEGSKA (reference sequence). The CDR3 totals 11 residues. The CDR3 loop reads CRGTSGETQYF. DNA of the CDR3: TGCAGGGGAACTAGCGGTGAGACCCAGTACTTC.

A single count supports this clone. This chain links TRBV28 with TRBJ1-2, with D hard to call. Deletions cut 2 bases from V and 4 bases from J, with 8 bases between. Germline lookup yields CDR1 MDHEN and CDR2 SYDVKM. The CDR3 has 13 amino acids. The CDR3: CASSLIPSYGYTF. CDR3 sequence (DNA): TGTGCCAGCAGTTTAATCCCTAGCTATGGCTACACCTTC.

On this clone: The same CDR3 arises from other DNA sequences in this sample as well. The V call is TRBV30, the J call TRBJ1-2, with D perhaps TRBD1 (5 bases). The CDR3 consists of 17 residues. Germline loops: CDR1 GTSNPN, CDR2 SVGIG (reference sequence). The V end was cut by 7 bases, the J end by 0 bases, with 24 bases between. CDR3 residues: CASSLQGNARSNYGYTF. In DNA form, the CDR3 reads TGTGCCTCATCCCTTCAGGGTAACGCTCGTTCTAACTATGGCTACACCTTC. The variable domain in full, completed from reference TRBV30 and TRBJ1-2, reads SQTIHQWPATLVQPVGSPLSLECTVEGTSNPNLYWYRQAAGRGLQLLFYSVGIGQISSEVPQNLSASRPQDRQFILSSKKLLLSDSGFYLCASSLQGNARSNYGYTFGSGTRLTVV.

The chain uses TRBV9 and TRBJ1-3; the D gene is possibly TRBD1 (5 bases). V lost 3 bases and J lost 2, with 15 bases in between. The CDR3 length is 16 residues. From germline, CDR1 is SGDLS and CDR2 YYNGEE. The CDR3, as DNA: TGTGCCAGCAGCGAGGGGACTTCCTGGGCTGGAAACACCATATATTTT. This sequence encodes CASSEGTSWAGNTIYF.

V and J are TRBV5-4 and TRBJ1-2; 10 bases map to TRBD1. Germline loops: CDR1 SGHNT, CDR2 YYREEE (reference sequence). V gave up 0 bases and J gave up 3 bases; unmatched junction bases: 8. CDR3 length equals 17 residues. As DNA, the CDR3 is TGTGCCAGCAGCTTGGGACAGGGGGCACCACTCGACTATGGCTACACCTTC. It codes for CASSLGQGAPLDYGYTF.

The rearrangement joins TRBV9 to TRBJ2-2; 7 nucleotides align to TRBD2. Germline V gene data show CDR1 as SGDLS and CDR2 as YYNGEE. The V and J ends lost 0 bases and 1 base, in that order; junction bases with no gene match: 0. This CDR3 is 15 amino acids long. The CDR3 sequence is CASSVGGRNTGELFF. The CDR3 DNA reads TGTGCCAGCAGCGTAGGCGGGAGGAACACCGGGGAGCTGTTTTTT.

This chain joins TRBV6-5 and TRBJ2-1, with D possibly being TRBD1 (6 bases). V lost 7 bases and J 2 bases, leaving 15 bases between the germline ends. The CDR3 extends over 15 amino acids. Germline lookup yields CDR1 MNHEY and CDR2 SVGAGI. CDR3 in DNA: TGTGCCAGCATCCCATCGGCAGGGGCCTACAATGAGCAGTTCTTC. Protein: CASIPSAGAYNEQFF.

Concerning this clone: A read error may account for a junction end that differs from germline. Other DNA variants within this sample encode the same CDR3. The chain joins TRBV9 to TRBJ2-5; TRBD2 agrees at 12 bases. The CDR3 sequence is 15 residues long. From germline, CDR1 is SGDLS and CDR2 YYNGEE. CDR3 DNA sequence: TGTGCCAGCAGCGTAGCACTAGCGGGAGGAGAGACTCAGTACTTC. Its translation: CASSVALAGGETQYF.

V is TRBV5-4 and J is TRBJ1-1; no clear D gene. Germline loops: CDR1 SGHNT, CDR2 YYREEE (reference sequence). The CDR3 extends over 13 amino acids. V shed 3 bases and J shed 2 bases, with 8 bases lying between them. The CDR3 is CASSSARNTEAFF. CDR3 nucleotides: TGTGCCAGCAGCTCCGCCAGAAACACTGAAGCTTTCTTT.

This chain uses TRBV7-9 with TRBJ1-4; unclear D gene. Trimming cost V 5 bases and J 6 bases, with 13 bases left between them. The CDR3 contains 14 residues. Germline CDR1 and CDR2: SEHNR and FQNEAQ (reference sequence). Here the CDR3 DNA reads TGTGCCAGCAGCGCCCCGGCCGCGGATGAAAAACTGTTTTTT. Its protein product is CASSAPAADEKLFF.

The chain recombines TRBV2 with TRBJ1-5; unclear D gene. The CDR3 totals 14 residues. Trimming left V 10 bases short and J 0 bases short, with 13 bases between. The germline V gene encodes CDR1 SNHLY and CDR2 FYNNEI. The CDR3 is CATTLEYSNQPQHF. The CDR3 DNA reads as TGTGCCACCACCTTAGAATATAGCAATCAGCCCCAGCATTTT.

A word on this clone: Other DNA variants within this sample encode the same CDR3. The chain couples TRBV5-1 to TRBJ1-6; 7 bases fit TRBD1. Germline V CDR1 and CDR2: SGHRS, YFSETQ. This CDR3 is built from 14 residues. J lost 8 bases, V lost 3 bases, and 5 bases had no gene match. CDR3 in DNA: TGCGCCAGCAGCTGGACAGGTGGAGATTCACCCCTCCACTTT. Protein product: CASSWTGGDSPLHF.

The chain recombines TRBV4-1 with TRBJ2-1; D is perhaps TRBD2 (5 bases). This CDR3 spans 17 amino acids. CDR1 and CDR2 (germline): MGHRA, YSYEKL. V was cut by 1 base and J by 1 base, with 14 bases left in between. CDR3 sequence reads: CASSQGYRGRSYNEQFF. The DNA for the CDR3 is TGCGCCAGCAGCCAAGGATATCGGGGTAGGTCCTACAATGAGCAGTTCTTC.

This chain connects TRBV6-5 to TRBJ1-2; D unresolved. CDR1 MNHEY and CDR2 SVGAGI come from the germline V gene. The CDR3 is made up of 12 amino acids. V lost 4 bases, J lost 5 bases, and 8 bases lay in between. The CDR3 sequence: CASSSGFYGYTF. CDR3 sequence (DNA): TGTGCCAGCAGTTCGGGGTTTTATGGCTACACCTTC.

The V call is TRBV7-2, the J call TRBJ1-2; D is ambiguous. Trimming cost V 4 bases and J 6 bases, with 9 bases left between them. CDR1 is SGHTA and CDR2 is FQGNSA in the germline V gene. The CDR3 length is 12 residues. CDR3 coding DNA: TGTGCCAGCAGCTATACGAGGGATGGCTACACCTTC. The encoded protein is CASSYTRDGYTF.

V gene TRBV7-2 combines with J gene TRBJ2-7; D is unresolved. CDR3 length: 14 amino acids. V was clipped by 1 base and J by 2 bases, with 9 bases between them. The germline V gene encodes CDR1 SGHTA and CDR2 FQGNSA. CDR3 amino acids: CASSLGWSTYEQYF. CDR3 sequence (DNA): TGTGCCAGCAGCTTAGGTTGGAGTACCTACGAGCAGTACTTC.

The CDR3: CAWDRVNTIYF. Written as DNA, the CDR3 is TGTGCCTGGGACAGGGTGAACACCATATATTTT. The chain couples TRBV30 to TRBJ1-3; 7 positions match TRBD1. CDR3 length: 11 residues. The germline V gene has CDR1 GTSNPN and CDR2 SVGIG (reference sequence). V was clipped by 5 bases and J by 7 bases; unmatched bases: 2.

This clone was recorded a few times. The V call is TRBV28, the J call TRBJ2-2; TRBD2 matches at 7 bases. The J segment lost 4 bases and the V segment lost 5 bases, leaving 7 bases of the junction unmatched. The CDR3 contains 15 residues. Germline lookup yields CDR1 MDHEN and CDR2 SYDVKM. CDR3 in DNA: TGTGCCAGCAGTCCTCATGGGGGGGGCACCGGGGAGCTGTTTTTT. Its protein is CASSPHGGGTGELFF. The full variable domain, in which reference TRBV28 and TRBJ2-2 provide the parts outside the CDR3, is DVKVTQSSRYLVKRTGEKVFLECVQDMDHENMFWYRQDPGLGLRLIYFSYDVKMKEKGDIPEGYSVSREKKERFSLILESASTNQTSMYLCASSPHGGGTGELFFGEGSRLTVL.

The J gene is TRBJ2-3, the V gene TRBV6-5; 8 bases agree with TRBD2. Per the germline V gene, CDR1 is MNHEY and CDR2 is SVGAGI. V shed 5 bases, J shed 8 bases, and the junction held 9 bases outside the gene matches. This CDR3 region has 14 residues. CDR3 residues: CASSENRGGPTQYF. The DNA of the CDR3 is TGTGCCAGCAGTGAGAACCGGGGGGGCCCTACGCAGTATTTT.

This clone was picked up a small number of times. The gene calls are TRBV7-2 and TRBJ2-1; D is uncertain. CDR1 and CDR2 from the germline V gene are SGHTA and FQGNSA. This CDR3 has 13 amino acids. With 0 bases removed from V and 3 bases from J, the gap between germline ends came to 3 bases. CDR3 coding DNA: TGTGCCAGCAGCTTAGCCAGCTACAATGAGCAGTTCTTC. Amino acids: CASSLASYNEQFF.